These 5 T cell receptor beta chains were all obtained from the same sample, sequenced in a study of shared clonotypes between healthy human individuals (TCRdb year 2020). The library was produced with the immunoSEQ multiplex PCR assay. TCRdb's version of the immuneACCESS table is confined to in-frame rearrangements and falls short of the full clone set. An unresolved V gene accounts for under half of the shortfall where checked; the remainder is of unknown origin. The sample table contains 500,000 to 650,000 clones; only one count was recorded for roughly 79% of them. The ten most abundant clones make up around 13% of the sample. Sequencing was performed on PBMCs. The receptors were sampled from a woman aged 40-49 years in good health. Some clones in this sample may be carry-over from other donors' samples.

Worth noting for this clone: A read error likely explains this, since a far larger clone differs by one base. Other DNA variants within this sample encode the same CDR3. This rearrangement joins TRBV6-1 to TRBJ2-7; TRBD2 matches at 12 bases. CDR1 is MNHNS and CDR2 is SASEGT in the germline V gene. This CDR3 contains 15 residues. Unmatched junction bases numbered 0, after V lost 1 base and J lost 2 bases. The CDR3 protein is CASSEGLAGAYEQYF. In DNA, the CDR3 is TGTGCCAGCAGTGAAGGACTAGCGGGAGCCTACGAGCAGTACTTC.

The table lists this clone with a few counts. The V call is TRBV5-6, the J call TRBJ2-1; 10 bases are a match to TRBD2. The CDR3 covers 15 residues. Germline trimming cut 2 bases from V and 6 bases from J; bases unmatched to any gene: 5. Germline V gene sequence: CDR1 SGHDT, CDR2 YYEEEE. The CDR3 DNA is TGTGCCAGCAGCTTTGGACTAGCGGATTCCAATGAGCAGTTCTTC. Residues: CASSFGLADSNEQFF.

The chain joins TRBV5-5 to TRBJ2-7, with unresolved D. V shed 2 bases and J shed 2 bases, with 8 bases lying between them. CDR3 length: 13 amino acids. Germline V gene data show CDR1 as SGHKS and CDR2 as YYEKEE (reference sequence). The CDR3 loop reads CASSFSAAYEQYF. Written as DNA, the CDR3 is TGTGCCAGCAGCTTCAGTGCCGCCTACGAGCAGTACTTC. The whole variable domain, filled in from reference TRBV5-5 and TRBJ2-7, reads DAGVTQSPTHLIKTRGQQVTLRCSPISGHKSVSWYQQVLGQGPQFIFQYYEKEERGRGNFPDRFSARQFPNYSSELNVNALLLGDSALYLCASSFSAAYEQYFGPGTRLTVT.

V is TRBV27 and J is TRBJ1-5; 7 nucleotides align to TRBD1. The germline CDR1 and CDR2 sequences are MNHEY and SMNVEV (reference sequence). Trimming took 4 bases from V and 5 from J; bases not matched to a gene: 8. This CDR3 comprises 15 residues. This chain's CDR3 is CASSSTGWEDQPQHF. CDR3 in DNA: TGTGCCAGCAGTTCGACAGGGTGGGAAGATCAGCCCCAGCATTTT.

In regard to this clone: This may arise from a read error, as a much more abundant clone is one base away. This CDR3 is also generated by other DNA sequences in the sample. The chain carries TRBV19 and TRBJ1-2; D unresolved. V was clipped by 5 bases and J by 2 bases, with 6 bases between them. This CDR3 is built from 12 residues. Per germline, CDR1 LNHDA and CDR2 SQIVND (reference sequence). CDR3 DNA: TGTGCCAGTAGTGACACCAACTATGGCTACACCTTC. Translation: CASSDTNYGYTF.